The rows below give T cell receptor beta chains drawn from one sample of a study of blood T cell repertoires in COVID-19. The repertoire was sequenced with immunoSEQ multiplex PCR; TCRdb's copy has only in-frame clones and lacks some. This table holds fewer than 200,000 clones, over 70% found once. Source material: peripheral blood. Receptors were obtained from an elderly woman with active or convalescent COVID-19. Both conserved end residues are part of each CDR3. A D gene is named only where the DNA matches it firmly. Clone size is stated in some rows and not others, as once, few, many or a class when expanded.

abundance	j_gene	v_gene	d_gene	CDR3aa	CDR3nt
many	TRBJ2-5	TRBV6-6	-	CASTSPQETQYF	TGTGCCAGCACATCCCCCCAAGAGACCCAGTACTTC
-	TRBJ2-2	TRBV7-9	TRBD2	CASSRREGNTGELFF	TGTGCCAGCAGCCGACGGGAGGGGAACACCGGGGAGCTGTTTTTT
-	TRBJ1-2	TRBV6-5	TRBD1	CASRSGTVYGYTF	TGTGCCAGCCGATCCGGGACAGTCTATGGCTACACCTTC
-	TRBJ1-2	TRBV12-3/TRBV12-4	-	CASTPGRGYTF	TGTGCCAGCACCCCTGGGAGGGGCTACACCTTC
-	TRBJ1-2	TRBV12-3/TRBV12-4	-	CASGDWDGTF	TGTGCCAGCGGGGACTGGGACGGGACCTTC
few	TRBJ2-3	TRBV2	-	CASSGRGGTDTQYF	TGTGCCAGCAGTGGGCGGGGAGGCACAGATACGCAGTATTTT
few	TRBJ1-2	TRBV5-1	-	CASSLAETPGYTF	TGCGCCAGCAGCTTGGCCGAGACTCCCGGCTACACCTTC
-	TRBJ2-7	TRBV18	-	CASSPGGFEQYF	TGTGCCAGCTCACCAGGGGGGTTCGAGCAGTACTTC
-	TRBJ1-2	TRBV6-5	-	CASSGRYGYTF	TGTGCCAGCTCGGGGAGATATGGCTACACCTTC
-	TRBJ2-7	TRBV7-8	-	CASSPQGGNYEQYF	TGTGCCAGCAGCCCACAGGGGGGGAACTACGAGCAGTACTTC
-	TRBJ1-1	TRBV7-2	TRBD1	CASSRRGQGDTEAFF	TGTGCCAGCAGCCGGAGGGGACAGGGGGACACTGAAGCTTTCTTT
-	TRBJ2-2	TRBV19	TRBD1	CAVTGTALTGELFF	TGTGCCGTCACCGGGACAGCCCTGACCGGGGAGCTGTTTTTT
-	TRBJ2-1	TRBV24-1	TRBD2	CATSDPRGGVEQFF	TGTGCCACCAGTGATCCCCGGGGGGGCGTTGAGCAGTTCTTC
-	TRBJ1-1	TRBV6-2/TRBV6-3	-	CASSYSGGVGTEAFF	TGTGCCAGCAGTTACTCGGGGGGGGTAGGGACTGAAGCTTTCTTT
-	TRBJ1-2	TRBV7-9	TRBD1	CASSLVWDSNGYTF	TGTGCCAGCAGCTTGGTTTGGGACAGTAATGGCTACACCTTC
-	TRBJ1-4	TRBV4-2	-	CASSQGGLTNEKLFF	TGTGCCAGCAGCCAAGGAGGGCTGACTAATGAAAAACTGTTTTTT
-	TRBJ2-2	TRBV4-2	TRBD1	CASSQVLAGGTGELFF	TGTGCCAGCAGCCAAGTCTTGGCAGGGGGCACCGGGGAGCTGTTTTTT
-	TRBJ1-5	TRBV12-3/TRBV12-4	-	CASSFEEARPQHF	TGTGCCAGCAGTTTCGAGGAAGCCAGGCCCCAGCATTTT
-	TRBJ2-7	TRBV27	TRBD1	CASSSVSTGPRYEQYF	TGTGCCAGCAGTTCTGTATCGACAGGGCCGAGGTACGAGCAGTACTTC
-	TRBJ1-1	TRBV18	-	CASSPPTGGTMNTEAFF	TGTGCCAGCTCACCACCGACGGGGGGGACGATGAACACTGAAGCTTTCTTT
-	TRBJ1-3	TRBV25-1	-	CASRDPGHTSGNTIYF	TGTGCCAGCAGGGACCCGGGACACACTTCTGGAAACACCATATATTTT
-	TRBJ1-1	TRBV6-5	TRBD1	CASRLDRGGNTEAFF	TGTGCCAGCAGACTGGACAGGGGCGGGAACACTGAAGCTTTCTTT
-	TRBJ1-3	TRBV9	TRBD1	CASSTPTGVSSGNTIYF	TGTGCCAGCAGCACCCCGACAGGGGTGTCCTCTGGAAACACCATATATTTT